The 7 T cell receptor beta chains presented below share a single source sample, sequenced in a study of blood T cell repertoires in COVID-19 (dated by TCRdb to 2018 to 2020). Library method: the immunoSEQ multiplex PCR assay. TCRdb mirrors the immuneACCESS table, restricted to in-frame sequences. Some clones are absent from its copies; in checked studies, under half trace to an unresolved V gene, and the reason for the others is unknown. The sample includes 250,000 or so clones, with around nine tenths observed a single time. The ten largest make up around 2.4% of the sample. The specimen sequenced was PBMCs or T cells enriched from blood (not recorded which). These TCRs come from a woman in her late teens or twenties who had recovered from COVID-19.

The chain combines TRBV18 with TRBJ1-3; 11 positions match TRBD1. The CDR3 sequence is 17 residues long. The germline V gene encodes CDR1 KGHSH and CDR2 LQKENI. V was pared by 4 bases and J by 0 bases, with 5 bases of the junction left unmatched. CDR3 coding DNA: TGTGCCAGCTCACAAAGGACAGGGGGCTACTCTGGAAACACCATATATTTT. Protein sequence: CASSQRTGGYSGNTIYF.

This chain links TRBV12-3 or TRBV12-4 with TRBJ1-1, with 7 bases aligning to TRBD1. The J segment lost 11 bases and the V segment lost 3 bases, leaving 9 bases of the junction unmatched. This CDR3 is built from 13 residues. CDR3 nucleotide sequence: TGTGCCAGCAGTTTGGGGCCAGGGGGGCGTGCTTTCTTT. This gives the protein CASSLGPGGRAFF.

The chain combines TRBV6-2 or TRBV6-3 with TRBJ2-1; no definite D call. The germline V gene has CDR1 MNHEY and CDR2 SVGEGT. V shed 3 bases and J shed 0 bases, with 12 bases lying between them. This CDR3 comprises 16 residues. CDR3 protein: CASSYRGRDSYNEQFF. For the CDR3, the DNA is TGTGCCAGCAGTTATCGAGGTAGAGACTCCTACAATGAGCAGTTCTTC.

The chain uses TRBV19 and TRBJ1-4; TRBD1 is a possible D gene (6 bases). V shed 5 bases and J shed 4 bases, with 17 bases lying between them. Germline V gene sequence: CDR1 LNHDA, CDR2 SQIVND (reference sequence). The CDR3 has 16 amino acids. This CDR3 is CASSSRGGLGNEKLFF. In nucleotides, the CDR3 is TGTGCCAGTAGTTCAAGAGGGGGATTGGGTAATGAAAAACTGTTTTTT.

The CDR3: CASSSSGRGSNEQFF. CDR3 nucleotide sequence: TGTGCCAGCAGCTCCTCAGGGCGGGGTTCCAATGAGCAGTTCTTC. The chain couples TRBV5-4 to TRBJ2-1; weak D call: TRBD2 (6 bases). V gave up 3 bases and J gave up 6 bases, with 16 bases separating them. Germline V gene lookup returns CDR1 SGHNT and CDR2 YYREEE (reference sequence). This CDR3 has 15 amino acids.

CDR3 in amino acids: CASSLPLGVYNEQFF. The DNA for the CDR3 is TGCGCCAGCAGCTTGCCTCTAGGCGTCTACAATGAGCAGTTCTTC. The chain couples TRBV5-1 to TRBJ2-1; the D is unclear. This CDR3 is 15 amino acids long. With 1 base removed from V and 3 bases from J, the gap between germline ends came to 11 bases. Germline V lookup: CDR1 SGHRS, CDR2 YFSETQ. The variable domain in full, completed from reference TRBV5-1 and TRBJ2-1, reads KAGVTQTPRYLIKTRGQQVTLSCSPISGHRSVSWYQQTPGQGLQFLFEYFSETQRNKGNFPGRFSGRQFSNSRSEMNVSTLELGDSALYLCASSLPLGVYNEQFFGPGTRLTVL.

V usage is TRBV28 and J usage is TRBJ1-3, with 7 bases that match TRBD1. Germline lookup yields CDR1 MDHEN and CDR2 SYDVKM. The V segment lost 5 bases and the J segment 0 bases; nucleotides outside the gene matches: 4. The CDR3 totals 15 residues. This chain's CDR3 is CASSPGQVSGNTIYF. The CDR3, as DNA: TGTGCCAGCAGTCCCGGACAGGTCTCTGGAAACACCATATATTTT.